This is a list of T cell receptor beta chains from one sample in a study of blood T cell repertoires in COVID-19. Generated by immunoSEQ multiplex PCR, the TCRdb table keeps only in-frame clones and is missing some. The sample carries around 470,000 clones, 89% recorded once. The specimen was peripheral blood. The receptor source for this set is a man in his late teens or twenties with COVID-19, enrolled during active disease. Both conserved end residues are trimmed from each CDR3.

CDR3: AWSATRTGVGYT
V: TRBV30
length: 12

CDR3: ASSFSRTDTQY
V: TRBV12-3/TRBV12-4
length: 11

CDR3: ASSLYGTGTYEQY
V: TRBV13
length: 13

CDR3: ASSAPDRANEQF
V: TRBV7-9
length: 12

CDR3: ASRISGISEQY
V: TRBV27
length: 11

CDR3: ATSRGTGLSTEAF
V: TRBV15
length: 13

CDR3: ATNPTGPYSNQPQH
V: TRBV19
length: 14

CDR3: ASSLRQATGELF
V: TRBV11-3
length: 12

CDR3: ASSLITGTDTQY
V: TRBV11-2
length: 12

CDR3: ASRPVGGELF
V: TRBV5-5
length: 10

CDR3: ASSLARRSKSYEQY
V: TRBV5-1
length: 14

CDR3: ASSVTVQETQY
V: TRBV25-1
length: 11

CDR3: ASSPEGGRQGEQF
V: TRBV19
length: 13

CDR3: ASSSAGLAGGPLMNTQY
V: TRBV27
length: 17

CDR3: ATSRDGSRGIEAF
V: TRBV15
length: 13

CDR3: ASKVDRENQPQH
V: TRBV5-1
length: 12

CDR3: ASRVRAGEQF
V: TRBV27
length: 10

CDR3: ASSYSLAGSSNEQF
V: TRBV6-5
length: 14

CDR3: ASRTSGSETQY
V: TRBV25-1
length: 11

CDR3: ASSVSGSAYEQY
V: TRBV13
length: 12

CDR3: ASSQLAGVQETQY
V: TRBV3-1/TRBV3-2
length: 13

CDR3: ASSWTGEDEQY
V: TRBV25-1
length: 11

CDR3: ASSLAPGQGVEAF
V: TRBV7-2
length: 13

CDR3: ASSLTGTGIKDTEAF
V: TRBV5-1
length: 15

CDR3: ASSTRQGTNYGYT
V: TRBV11-3
length: 13

CDR3: ASSVAGGRSANEQF
V: TRBV9
length: 14

CDR3: ASGDRGDGYT
V: TRBV12-3/TRBV12-4
length: 10

CDR3: ASRATLGLNYGYT
V: TRBV6-5
length: 13

CDR3: ASSIRLAGGVDTQY
V: TRBV5-1
length: 14

CDR3: ASSTGPRGPDSPLH
V: TRBV18
length: 14

CDR3: ASSSSSGGSSSYNEQF
V: TRBV7-2
length: 16

CDR3: ASSRGPGLAPPETQY
V: TRBV6-6
length: 15

CDR3: ASSPLASGRRNSYEQY
V: TRBV6-6
length: 16

CDR3: ASSRTGAGALYEQY
V: TRBV5-1
length: 14

CDR3: ASSLSAGDPQETQY
V: TRBV27
length: 14

CDR3: ASSESQPGSYNEQF
V: TRBV10-1
length: 14

CDR3: ASSDGEETQY
V: TRBV5-4
length: 10

CDR3: ASSLHGSGSSYNEQF
V: TRBV11-2
length: 15

CDR3: ASSYRTGEDYGYT
V: TRBV7-9
length: 13

CDR3: ASSLDRRQTGGNTIY
V: TRBV11-2
length: 15

CDR3: ASSPILAGGPYNEQF
V: TRBV3-1/TRBV3-2
length: 15

CDR3: ASSSAGWSSNSPLH
V: TRBV5-4
length: 14

CDR3: ASSESVAGYT
V: TRBV25-1
length: 10

CDR3: ASSQDPNRGSNQPQH
V: TRBV4-1
length: 15

CDR3: ASSQVGHPGLADEGSTDTQY
V: TRBV23-1
length: 20